This entry is about one T cell receptor (beta chain). Its antigen is undetermined. MiXCR, applied by TCRdb to the reads, yields one record per CDR3 protein. The sample lists about 280,000 distinct CDR3 sequences, about 20% occurring once. This entry is derived from a study of T cell repertoires in cytomegalovirus infection. Across the whole study: Selection of CMV epitopes for the study included recently identified HLA-C-restricted and well-studied HLA-B-restricted ones.

The sequencing here drew on cultured PBMCs, taken from culture after CMV antigen stimulation. The clonotype was recovered from a human donor in good health (CMV status not recorded). Some clones in this sample may be carry-over from other donors' samples.

CDR3 sequence: CASSRTGGADTQYF. The CDR3 DNA follows: TGTGCCAGCAGCCGGACAGGGGGGGCAGATACGCAGTATTTT. The chain couples TRBV12-3 or TRBV12-4 to TRBJ2-3, with 10 bases aligning to TRBD1. The V gene end was trimmed by 6 bases and the J gene end by 4 bases; junction bases not matched to a gene: 4. This CDR3 comprises 14 residues.